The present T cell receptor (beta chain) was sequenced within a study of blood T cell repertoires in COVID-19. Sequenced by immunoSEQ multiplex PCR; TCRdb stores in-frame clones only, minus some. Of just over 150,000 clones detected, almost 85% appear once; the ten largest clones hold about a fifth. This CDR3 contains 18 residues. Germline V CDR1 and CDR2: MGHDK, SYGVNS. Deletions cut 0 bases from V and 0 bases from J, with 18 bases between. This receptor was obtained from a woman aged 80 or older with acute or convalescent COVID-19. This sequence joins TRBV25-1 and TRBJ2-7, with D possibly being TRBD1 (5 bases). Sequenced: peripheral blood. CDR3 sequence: CASSEYERLTQGSYEQYF. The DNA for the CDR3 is TGTGCCAGCAGTGAATATGAGAGACTCACCCAGGGCTCCTACGAGCAGTACTTC.